A single T cell receptor (beta chain) is shown here with its context. This sample is drawn from a study of Graves' ophthalmopathy and Graves' hyperthyroidism. For repertoire sequencing, the TCR beta CDR3 regions were amplified from RNA transcripts. First-round RT-PCR employed HTBI primers, with a second-round multiplex PCR after it. TCRdb re-analysed the multiplex PCR reads in MiXCR, keeping a single row per CDR3 protein. The sample includes about 380,000 distinct CDR3 sequences, roughly 15% of them seen just once. The CDR3 extends over 16 amino acids. Germline CDR1 SGHAT, CDR2 FQNNGV. Trimming at V came to 5 bases and at J to 4 bases, leaving 12 bases not matched to a gene. Stable hyperthyroidism was defined by absence of ophthalmopathy within 18 months of follow-up. Hyperthyroidism in these 18- to 65-year-old patients was newly diagnosed, lasting under 2 months. Each diagnosis was determined on the basis of clinical symptoms, serum thyroxine, TRAb, thyroid ultrasound and orbital computed tomography.

The sequence was obtained from a young woman with stable Graves' hyperthyroidism. The genes are TRBV11-2 and TRBJ2-7, with 9 positions matching TRBD2. Sequencing was done on a sample of peripheral blood. CDR3 nucleotide sequence: TGTGCCAGCAGCCCCAGAGCGGGAGGTCCCCTTTACGAGCAGTACTTC. Translated, it gives CASSPRAGGPLYEQYF.